One T cell receptor (beta chain) is described in this entry. This clone's antigen is unknown. Base quality data are lacking; no much larger clone is found one base away. Preparation of the library involved PCR. TCRdb names Illumina HiSeq 2500 as the instrument used. Unique molecular identifiers were incorporated into TCR beta cDNA libraries to reduce PCR and sequencing biases. About 500,000 cDNA molecules were obtained for every 1 to 10 million input T cells, so each molecule roughly corresponded to one T cell. The patient libraries were prepared and sequenced with the same protocol used for the earlier healthy control dataset. Samples belonging to the same batch were prepared together, multiplexed and sequenced on a shared HiSeq lane. In the authors' own workflow: MIGEC handled the raw barcoded reads, throwing out single-read molecular identifier groups before consensus assembly and CDR3 extraction. Clonotype tables were post-analysed with VDJtools, and diversity was normalized by down-sampling all datasets to the smallest sample size. To correct batch-related cross-sample contamination, repertoire overlap clustering matched CDR3 amino acid sequences but not nucleotide sequences. TCRdb trimmed the raw reads at Q25, called clones with MiXCR and kept productive beta chains. For every CDR3 protein sequence, its rows merge into one entry that carries the most common genes and DNA. The V and J calls and clone size come from TCRdb's table, not from the authors' own analysis. This sample holds about 400,000 distinct CDR3 sequences; roughly 38% were observed only once. About an eighth of the sample goes to the ten largest clones.

To demonstrate the VDJtools post-analysis software, the study profiled TCR beta repertoires from the peripheral blood of about 13 young patients with multiple sclerosis. Multiple sclerosis patients were children and adolescents aged roughly 6 to 16 years. This record comes from a study of post-analysis software for immune sequencing data (dated by TCRdb to about 2015). For the wider study: Disease courses on record covered relapsing-remitting, secondary progressive and progressive-relapsing multiple sclerosis, though some patients had no subtype annotation. The multiple sclerosis patient repertoires were compared with approximately 11 previously published healthy control repertoires from donors aged 6 to 25 years. A subset of samples was prepared in parallel using single-end sample barcoding, then pooled and co-amplified after Illumina adapter ligation. Study-wide conclusions, independent of this receptor: The multiple sclerosis patient group was slightly younger than the control group. Multiple sclerosis patients had significantly lower normalized Chao1 diversity than controls, a result that suggests substantial peripheral T-cell clonal expansion. Direct clustering with F measure showed strong co-clustering of samples prepared in the same batch, prompting a batch-effect correction.

Sample: blood. This TCR was sampled from a girl aged 10-17 years with multiple sclerosis.

Here the CDR3 is given as CASSQDLYPISGANVLTF. The DNA reads TGTGCCAGCAGCCAAGACCTCTATCCCATTTCTGGGGCCAACGTCCTGACTTTC. This chain joins TRBV3-1 to TRBJ2-6; no D gene can be assigned with confidence. From cysteine to phenylalanine, the CDR3 is 18 amino acids long. Just CDR3 DNA is preserved here, 54 bases in frame from base 1. V is cut by 0 bases and J by 1 base, and the space between the germline ends is 13 bases. The germline V gene (reference sequence) provides CDR1 LGHDT and CDR2 YNNKEL.